This T cell receptor beta chain appears in the sequencing data of a study of T cells after yellow fever vaccination. Looking at the study overall: Each low-cell-number fraction was prepared by means of SMART-Seq v4 Ultra Low Input. Overall study results and limits: CD4 and CD8 compartments shared a small share of clonotypes. Subsequent to the booster, the majority of primary-vaccination clones reappeared (roughly 95% CD4, 80% to 90% CD8).

This clonotype was seen only a few times. As yet, its antigen is unknown. The germline V gene encodes CDR1 SQVTM and CDR2 ANQGSEA. Trimming stripped 4 bases from V and 0 bases from J, with 11 bases between. The length of the CDR3 is 14 residues. The authors made TCR cDNA by 5'RACE template switching, adding a universal primer site and UMIs. TCRdb re-called the 5' RACE reads with MiXCR, one entry per CDR3 protein. The data hold about 310,000 distinct CDR3 sequences, with 3% to 4.5% observed a single time. This specimen was PBMCs, taken on the day of the yellow fever booster vaccination. This chain uses TRBV29-1 with TRBJ2-3, with D unresolved. The receptor comes from a man between 18 and 35 years old who received the YFV17D yellow fever vaccine. The CDR3 reads CSVGWQKSTDTQYF. The CDR3 DNA sequence: TGCAGCGTTGGGTGGCAGAAAAGCACAGATACGCAGTATTTT.